One and the same sample provided the 29 T cell receptor beta chains below, sequenced in a study of cytomegalovirus exposure and HLA in healthy donors. The study ran its PCR with 60 Vbeta and 13 Jbeta primers. Clones were read by immunoSEQ multiplex PCR, and TCRdb kept only the in-frame ones, dropping some. The sample yields approximately 120,000 clones, about 70% seen once. Source material: PBMCs. These receptors all come from a woman aged 40 to 50 in good health and CMV-seropositive.

The chain has TRBV25-1 and TRBJ2-1; D possibly corresponds to TRBD2 (5 bases). Germline CDR1 MGHDK, CDR2 SYGVNS. V lost 1 base to trimming and J lost 7 bases, with 11 bases between them. The CDR3 contains 14 residues. The CDR3 loop is CASSEFGPGNEQFF. The CDR3 coding sequence is TGTGCCAGCAGTGAATTTGGACCGGGGAATGAGCAGTTCTTC.

The V and J genes are TRBV12-5 and TRBJ2-5; 9 bases fit TRBD1. This CDR3 has 11 residues. J was trimmed by 14 bases and V by 4 bases; bases with no gene match: 5. From germline, CDR1 is LGHNT and CDR2 FRNRAP. The CDR3 reads CASGSRDRVYF. CDR3 nucleotides: TGTGCTAGTGGTTCTCGGGACAGGGTCTACTTC.

The CDR3 spells CASRDIRGTEAFF. As DNA, the CDR3 is TGTGCCAGCAGGGACATCAGGGGAACTGAAGCTTTCTTT. The gene calls are TRBV6-1 and TRBJ1-1; D might be TRBD1 (6 bases). Germline loops: CDR1 MNHNS, CDR2 SASEGT. V was pared by 6 bases and J by 5 bases, with 13 bases between. The length of the CDR3 is 13 residues.

On this clone itself: At one end the junction does not follow the germline gene, possibly because of a read error. The chain recombines TRBV6-6 with TRBJ1-1; TRBD1 matches 9 bases. The germline CDR1 and CDR2 sequences are MNHNY and SVGAGI (reference sequence). The CDR3 is 13 residues long. The CDR3 nucleotides are TGTGCCAGCAGTTACTCGAAGGGGACAGGGCCCCTCTTT. Amino acid sequence: CASSYSKGTGPLF.

J is TRBJ1-4 and V is TRBV5-1; D uncertain. Per the germline V gene, CDR1 is SGHRS and CDR2 is YFSETQ. This CDR3 contains 16 residues. Deletions cut 0 bases from V and 0 bases from J, with 9 bases between. The CDR3 protein is CASSLDSSPTNEKLFF. The DNA for the CDR3 is TGCGCCAGCAGCTTGGACAGCTCACCAACTAATGAAAAACTGTTTTTT.

V usage is TRBV10-2 and J usage is TRBJ1-4; D gene unclear. V lost 5 bases and J 6 bases, leaving 10 bases between the germline ends. CDR1 is WSHSY and CDR2 is SAAADI in the germline V gene. This CDR3 spans 13 amino acids. The DNA for the CDR3 is TGCGCCAGCAGTAAAGAGGTGGATGAAAAACTGTTTTTT. This gives the protein CASSKEVDEKLFF.

This chain connects TRBV6-5 to TRBJ1-2; D might be TRBD1 (6 bases). Germline-derived CDR1 and CDR2 are MNHEY and SVGAGI. This CDR3 comprises 14 residues. The ends were cut back, 6 bases at V and 4 bases at J, with 15 bases in the middle. CDR3 nucleotides: TGTGCCAGCAGCCCCAGGGGTATGGGCTATGGCTACACCTTC. Translated: CASSPRGMGYGYTF.

This clone was counted a few times. The genes are TRBV30 and TRBJ2-4, with 9 bases aligning to TRBD1. Germline-derived CDR1 and CDR2 are GTSNPN and SVGIG (reference sequence). The length of the CDR3 is 14 residues. V was pared by 0 bases and J by 4 bases, with 1 base of the junction left unmatched. The CDR3 reads CAWSVGTGKNIQYF. As DNA, the CDR3 is TGTGCCTGGAGTGTAGGGACAGGGAAAAACATTCAGTACTTC.

This clone appeared a few times. CDR3: CASSEFQYVNTEAFF. The CDR3 DNA sequence: TGTGCCAGCAGTGAATTCCAGTATGTTAACACTGAAGCTTTCTTT. The chain carries TRBV2 and TRBJ1-1; no clear D gene. The CDR3 is 15 residues long. Germline V gene sequence: CDR1 SNHLY, CDR2 FYNNEI. With 2 bases removed from V and 2 bases from J, the gap between germline ends came to 12 bases.

The rearrangement links TRBV29-1 to TRBJ2-1; 7 bases line up with TRBD2. This CDR3 is 13 amino acids long. V was clipped by 5 bases and J by 0 bases; unmatched bases: 1. The germline V gene encodes CDR1 SQVTM and CDR2 ANQGSEA. The CDR3 DNA reads as TGCAGCGTTCGCGGGAGCTCCTACAATGAGCAGTTCTTC. Translated, it gives CSVRGSSYNEQFF.

J is TRBJ2-2 and V is TRBV12-5, with a possible D match to TRBD1 (5 bases). The V gene's germline CDR1 is LGHNT and CDR2 FRNRAP. V shed 8 bases and J shed 1 base, with 11 bases lying between them. There are 14 residues in the CDR3. DNA for the CDR3: TGTGCTAGTCGGAAAACAGGGAACACCGGGGAGCTGTTTTTT. Translating gives CASRKTGNTGELFF.

In this sample, this clone turned up once. The genes are TRBV28 and TRBJ1-5; 9 bases line up with TRBD1. The CDR3 is 16 residues long. V shed 6 bases and J 2 bases; nucleotides not matched to a gene: 8. CDR1 is MDHEN and CDR2 is SYDVKM in the germline V gene. CDR3: CASRPTGGSRNQPQHF. The CDR3 DNA follows: TGTGCCAGCAGACCTACAGGGGGCTCACGCAATCAGCCCCAGCATTTT.

The chain uses TRBV7-9 and TRBJ1-5; TRBD1 might be the D (5 bases). Deletions cut 3 bases from V and 0 bases from J, with 6 bases between. The CDR3 is 14 amino acids. The germline CDR1 and CDR2 sequences are SEHNR and FQNEAQ (reference sequence). CDR3 bases: TGTGCCAGCAGCTTGGACACTAGCAATCAGCCCCAGCATTTT. Residues: CASSLDTSNQPQHF.

This clone showed up just a few times. This chain's CDR3 is CASTIGGVNYGYTF. The CDR3 bases are TGTGCCAGCACCATAGGGGGAGTTAACTATGGCTACACCTTC. This chain links TRBV7-2 with TRBJ1-2; possible D gene TRBD1, 6 bases. CDR1 is SGHTA and CDR2 is FQGNSA in the germline V gene. The CDR3 extends over 14 amino acids. V was clipped by 7 bases and J by 1 base, with 13 bases between them.

This rearrangement joins TRBV5-1 to TRBJ1-3; tentative D call: TRBD1 (5 bases). The CDR3 covers 16 residues. Per the germline V gene, CDR1 is SGHRS and CDR2 is YFSETQ. Between the trimmed V and J ends, which lost 4 bases and 0 bases, there was a span of 14 bases. The chain's CDR3 is CASSALGPGSGNTIYF. In DNA form, the CDR3 reads TGCGCCAGCAGCGCGTTGGGGCCGGGCTCTGGAAACACCATATATTTT. Full variable domain (outside the CDR3, taken from reference TRBV5-1 and TRBJ1-3): KAGVTQTPRYLIKTRGQQVTLSCSPISGHRSVSWYQQTPGQGLQFLFEYFSETQRNKGNFPGRFSGRQFSNSRSEMNVSTLELGDSALYLCASSALGPGSGNTIYFGEGSWLTVV.

V is TRBV7-9 and J is TRBJ1-2, with TRBD1 as a possible D gene (5 bases). V dropped 5 bases and J dropped 7 bases, with 14 bases sitting between them. Germline values: CDR1 SEHNR, CDR2 FQNEAQ (reference sequence). The length of the CDR3 is 13 residues. For the CDR3, the DNA is TGTGCCAGCAGCCGGGACGCGGGAGGTGGCTACACCTTC. Translated, it gives CASSRDAGGGYTF. Together with reference TRBV7-9 and TRBJ1-2, the CDR3 gives the full variable domain: DTGVSQNPRHKITKRGQNVTFRCDPISEHNRLYWYRQTLGQGPEFLTYFQNEAQLEKSRLLSDRFSAERPKGSFSTLEIQRTEQGDSAMYLCASSRDAGGGYTFGSGTRLTVV.

Written as DNA, the CDR3 is TGCGCCAGCAGCCTCCCCATGGATACGCAGTATTTT. This translates into CASSLPMDTQYF. The chain uses TRBV4-1 and TRBJ2-3; D uncertain. Trimming removed 4 bases from V and 6 bases from J, with 8 bases in between. From germline, CDR1 is MGHRA and CDR2 YSYEKL. The CDR3 consists of 12 residues.

J is TRBJ1-4 and V is TRBV30; D is possibly TRBD1 (5 bases). This CDR3 region has 14 residues. Trimming took off 3 bases at V and 8 bases at J, with 16 bases between the two ends. Per the germline V gene, CDR1 is GTSNPN and CDR2 is SVGIG (reference sequence). CDR3 loop: CAWRSTGGGEKLFF. DNA for the CDR3: TGTGCCTGGAGGTCAACCGGGGGAGGGGAAAAACTGTTTTTT. The whole variable domain, remainder taken from reference TRBV30 and TRBJ1-4, is SQTIHQWPATLVQPVGSPLSLECTVEGTSNPNLYWYRQAAGRGLQLLFYSVGIGQISSEVPQNLSASRPQDRQFILSSKKLLLSDSGFYLCAWRSTGGGEKLFFGSGTQLSVL.

This clone was seen a single time. The chain couples TRBV5-1 to TRBJ2-3, with TRBD2 matching over 10 bases. The V and J ends lost 2 bases and 4 bases, in that order; junction bases with no gene match: 7. The germline V gene has CDR1 SGHRS and CDR2 YFSETQ. The CDR3 extends over 16 amino acids. As DNA, the CDR3 is TGCGCCAGCAGCTTATCAGCGGGGGGGACGGCAGATACGCAGTATTTT. The encoded protein is CASSLSAGGTADTQYF. Full variable domain (remainder filled in from reference TRBV5-1 and TRBJ2-3): KAGVTQTPRYLIKTRGQQVTLSCSPISGHRSVSWYQQTPGQGLQFLFEYFSETQRNKGNFPGRFSGRQFSNSRSEMNVSTLELGDSALYLCASSLSAGGTADTQYFGPGTRLTVL.

V usage is TRBV13 and J usage is TRBJ1-6, with 7 positions matching TRBD1. CDR3 length: 16 amino acids. The V gene end was trimmed by 5 bases and the J gene end by 5 bases; junction bases not matched to a gene: 9. Per germline, CDR1 PRHDT and CDR2 FYEKMQ (reference sequence). CDR3 in DNA: TGTGCCAGCAGCGCATGGGGGACAGCAGATAATTCACCCCTCCACTTT. As protein: CASSAWGTADNSPLHF.

The CDR3 here is CSVGASSYNSPLHF. The DNA of the CDR3 is TGCAGCGTTGGGGCGAGCTCCTATAATTCACCCCTCCACTTT. The chain couples TRBV29-1 to TRBJ1-6; the D is unclear. This CDR3 region has 14 residues. Per the germline V gene, CDR1 is SQVTM and CDR2 is ANQGSEA. V was clipped by 4 bases and J by 0 bases, with 7 bases between them.

V usage is TRBV7-9 and J usage is TRBJ1-4, with no clear D. Trimming left V 2 bases short and J 4 bases short, with 11 bases between. Germline lookup yields CDR1 SEHNR and CDR2 FQNEAQ (reference sequence). CDR3 size: 15 residues. CDR3 nucleotide sequence: TGTGCCAGCAGCTTATCAAGTGGCGGTAATGAAAAACTGTTTTTT. This sequence encodes CASSLSSGGNEKLFF.

CDR3 residues: CASSIIAVGGGNTDTQYF. In DNA, the CDR3 is TGTGCCAGCAGTATAATAGCTGTGGGGGGGGGAAACACAGATACGCAGTATTTT. The rearrangement links TRBV27 to TRBJ2-3; 7 nucleotides agree with TRBD2. The V and J ends lost 5 bases and 2 bases, in that order; junction bases with no gene match: 16. There are 18 residues in the CDR3. Germline V gene sequence: CDR1 MNHEY, CDR2 SMNVEV (reference sequence).

V usage is TRBV27 and J usage is TRBJ1-2; 9 bases map to TRBD1. The CDR3 runs to 15 residues. Trimming at V came to 5 bases and at J to 3 bases, leaving 7 bases not matched to a gene. Per germline, CDR1 MNHEY and CDR2 SMNVEV (reference sequence). The CDR3 region is CASSPWTGAHYGYTF. CDR3 DNA: TGTGCCAGCAGTCCATGGACAGGGGCGCACTATGGCTACACCTTC.

The rearrangement uses TRBV5-1 and TRBJ2-1, with 8 bases that match TRBD2. V trimming: 5 bases; J trimming: 6 bases; junction bases outside the gene matches: 7. The germline CDR1 and CDR2 sequences are SGHRS and YFSETQ. The CDR3 has 14 amino acids. The CDR3 DNA follows: TGCGCCAGCAGATTCCAGCGGGGGTCCAATGAGCAGTTCTTC. As protein: CASRFQRGSNEQFF.

The table lists this clone with a count of one. CDR3 in amino acids: CASSMTGEGAQYF. CDR3 DNA sequence: TGTGCCAGTAGTATGACGGGGGAAGGAGCGCAGTATTTT. The chain couples TRBV19 to TRBJ2-3; D is perhaps TRBD2 (6 bases). Trimming stripped 3 bases from V and 10 bases from J, with 14 bases between. This CDR3 region has 13 residues. Germline V gene lookup returns CDR1 LNHDA and CDR2 SQIVND (reference sequence).

This clone was counted only a few times. The chain is built from TRBV15 and TRBJ1-4; unclear D gene. From germline, CDR1 is LNHNV and CDR2 YYDKDF (reference sequence). With 0 bases removed from V and 0 bases from J, the gap between germline ends came to 8 bases. The CDR3 totals 16 residues. The CDR3 region is CATSRDRTATNEKLFF. In nucleotides, the CDR3 is TGTGCCACCAGCAGAGATCGAACAGCAACTAATGAAAAACTGTTTTTT.

This chain connects TRBV18 to TRBJ1-2; TRBD1 agrees at 8 bases. This CDR3 has 15 amino acids. V lost 3 bases and J lost 4; bases outside the gene matches: 7. Germline CDR1 is KGHSH and CDR2 is LQKENI. For the CDR3, the DNA is TGTGCCAGCTCACCGGCGACAGGGGTAGGCTATGGCTACACCTTC. Encoded protein: CASSPATGVGYGYTF. Full variable domain (rest looked up from reference TRBV18 and TRBJ1-2): NAGVMQNPRHLVRRRGQEARLRCSPMKGHSHVYWYRQLPEEGLKFMVYLQKENIIDESGMPKERFSAEFPKEGPSILRIQQVVRGDSAAYFCASSPATGVGYGYTFGSGTRLTVV.

J is TRBJ1-6 and V is TRBV6-1; 7 bases are shared with TRBD1. The ends lost 5 bases at V and 9 bases at J; junction bases unmatched: 7. CDR1 and CDR2 from the germline V gene are MNHNS and SASEGT. CDR3 length: 14 residues. In DNA, the CDR3 is TGTGCCAGCAGTAAGACAGGGCACGCTTCACCCCTCCACTTT. Protein sequence: CASSKTGHASPLHF.